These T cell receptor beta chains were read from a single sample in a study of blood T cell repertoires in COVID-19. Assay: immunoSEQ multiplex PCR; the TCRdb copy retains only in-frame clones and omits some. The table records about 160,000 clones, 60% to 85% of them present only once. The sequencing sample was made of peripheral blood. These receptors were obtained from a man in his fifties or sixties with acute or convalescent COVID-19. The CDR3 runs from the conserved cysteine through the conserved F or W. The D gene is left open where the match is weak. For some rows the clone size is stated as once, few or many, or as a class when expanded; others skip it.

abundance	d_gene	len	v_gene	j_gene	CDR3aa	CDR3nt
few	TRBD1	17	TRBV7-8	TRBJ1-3	CASSLAGTGKTGNTIYF	TGTGCCAGCAGCTTAGCCGGGACAGGGAAGACTGGAAACACCATATATTTT
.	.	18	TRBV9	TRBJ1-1	CASSPRGSLLNMNTEAFF	TGTGCCAGCAGCCCCCGGGGGAGTCTGTTGAACATGAACACTGAAGCTTTCTTT
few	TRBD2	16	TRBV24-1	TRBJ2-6	CATSKKGGSGANVLTF	TGTGCCACCAGTAAAAAGGGAGGGTCTGGGGCCAACGTCCTGACTTTC
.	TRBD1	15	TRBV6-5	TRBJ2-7	CASTPPGTGLYEQYF	TGTGCCAGCACCCCTCCCGGGACAGGGTTATACGAGCAGTACTTC
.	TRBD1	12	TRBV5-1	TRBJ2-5	CASWDSWETQYF	TGCGCCAGCTGGGACAGTTGGGAGACCCAGTACTTC
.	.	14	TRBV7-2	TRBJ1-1	CASSFGGKNTEAFF	TGTGCCAGCAGCTTCGGAGGGAAGAACACTGAAGCTTTCTTT
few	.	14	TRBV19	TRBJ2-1	CASSPRGTGNEQFF	TGTGCCAGTAGTCCACGGGGGACCGGCAATGAGCAGTTCTTC
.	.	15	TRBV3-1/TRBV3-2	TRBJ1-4	CASSQYGEAGEKLFF	TGTGCCAGCAGCCAATACGGGGAGGCTGGTGAAAAACTGTTTTTT
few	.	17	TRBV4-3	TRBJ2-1	CASSQDLQFSSYNEQFF	TGCGCCAGCAGCCAAGATCTACAGTTCAGCTCCTACAATGAGCAGTTCTTC
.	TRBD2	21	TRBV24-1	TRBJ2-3	CATSAQTGLAGGRTSTDTQYF	TGTGCCACCAGTGCACAAACGGGACTAGCGGGGGGGAGAACTAGCACAGATACGCAGTATTTT
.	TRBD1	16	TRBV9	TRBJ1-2	CASSPGTGGILHGYTF	TGTGCCAGCAGCCCCGGGACAGGGGGAATTTTACATGGCTACACCTTC
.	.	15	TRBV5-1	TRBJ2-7	CASSREASASYEQYF	TGCGCCAGCAGCCGAGAGGCTAGCGCCTCCTACGAGCAGTACTTC
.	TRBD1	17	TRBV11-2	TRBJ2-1	CASSLEGGDRGLDEQFF	TGTGCCAGCAGCTTAGAGGGTGGGGACAGGGGGCTCGATGAGCAGTTCTTC
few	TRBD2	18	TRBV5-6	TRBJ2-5	CASSLGASGGDLVETQYF	TGTGCCAGCAGCTTGGGAGCTAGCGGGGGAGACTTGGTGGAGACCCAGTACTTC
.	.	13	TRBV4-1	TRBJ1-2	CASSLRGPYGYTF	TGCGCCAGCAGCCTGCGGGGACCCTATGGCTACACCTTC
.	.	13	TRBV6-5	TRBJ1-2	CASSYGGSYGYTF	TGTGCCAGCAGTTATGGGGGGTCCTATGGCTACACCTTC
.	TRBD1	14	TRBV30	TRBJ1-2	CAWIRDRAMYGYTF	TGTGCCTGGATACGGGACAGGGCGATGTATGGCTACACCTTC
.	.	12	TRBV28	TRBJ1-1	CASRGARTEAFF	TGTGCCAGCAGGGGGGCACGGACTGAAGCTTTCTTT
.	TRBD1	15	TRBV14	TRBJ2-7	CASSPYRDRGYEQYF	TGTGCCAGCAGCCCCTACCGGGACAGGGGCTACGAGCAGTACTTC
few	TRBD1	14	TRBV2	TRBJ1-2	CASGTAQGVGGYTF	TGTGCCAGCGGAACAGCACAGGGGGTGGGAGGCTACACCTTC
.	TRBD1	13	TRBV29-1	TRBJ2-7	CSTRTGKSWEQYF	TGCAGCACGAGGACAGGGAAATCGTGGGAGCAGTACTTC
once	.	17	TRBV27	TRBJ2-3	CASSPSRRWGDTDTQYF	TGTGCCAGCAGCCCCTCCCGTCGCTGGGGCGACACAGATACGCAGTATTTT
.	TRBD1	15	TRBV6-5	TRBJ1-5	CASSQGQGKVQPQHF	TGTGCCAGCAGTCAGGGACAGGGGAAGGTTCAGCCCCAGCATTTT
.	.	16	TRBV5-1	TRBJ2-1	CASSLGGLSSYNEQFF	TGCGCCAGCAGCTTGGGCGGGCTAAGCTCCTACAATGAGCAGTTCTTC
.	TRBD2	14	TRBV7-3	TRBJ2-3	CASSPGGSTDTQYF	TGTGCCAGCAGCCCGGGGGGTTCCACAGATACGCAGTATTTT
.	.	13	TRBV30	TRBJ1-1	CAWMQGAGTEAFF	TGTGCCTGGATGCAAGGGGCCGGAACTGAAGCTTTCTTT
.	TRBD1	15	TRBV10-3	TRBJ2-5	CAISMTGGEAETQYF	TGTGCCATCAGTATGACAGGGGGCGAGGCAGAGACCCAGTACTTC
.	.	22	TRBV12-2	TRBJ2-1	CASRLEPLPTDRGPSSYNEQFF	TGTGCAAGTCGCTTAGAACCCCTCCCCACAGACAGAGGACCCAGCTCCTACAATGAGCAGTTCTTC
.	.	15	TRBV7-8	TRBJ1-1	CASSLEVGWNTEAFF	TGTGCCAGCAGCTTAGAGGTCGGGTGGAACACTGAAGCTTTCTTT
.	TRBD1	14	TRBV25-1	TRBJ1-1	CASSERQGRGRAFF	TGTGCCAGCAGTGAACGACAGGGGCGGGGTAGAGCTTTCTTT
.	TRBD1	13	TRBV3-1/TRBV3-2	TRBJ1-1	CASRHQGGLEAFF	TGTGCCAGCAGGCACCAGGGGGGTCTTGAAGCTTTCTTT
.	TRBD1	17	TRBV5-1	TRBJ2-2	CASSSGLTGGQTGELFF	TGCGCCAGCAGCTCGGGGTTGACAGGGGGTCAAACCGGGGAGCTGTTTTTT
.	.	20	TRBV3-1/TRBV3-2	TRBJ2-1	CASSPPFSGFNREGYNEQFF	TGTGCCAGCAGCCCCCCTTTTTCTGGCTTTAACAGGGAGGGCTACAATGAGCAGTTCTTC
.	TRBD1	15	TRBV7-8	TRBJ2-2	CASSLTGENTGELFF	TGTGCCAGCAGCCTGACAGGGGAGAACACCGGGGAGCTGTTTTTT
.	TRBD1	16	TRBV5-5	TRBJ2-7	CASRPLPGQGLYEQYF	TGTGCCAGCAGACCGCTACCGGGACAGGGGTTATACGAGCAGTACTTC
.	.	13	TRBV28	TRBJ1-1	CASRQERSTEAFF	TGTGCCAGCAGACAGGAGCGAAGCACTGAAGCTTTCTTT
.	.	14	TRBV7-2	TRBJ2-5	CASSLAGDQETQYF	TGTGCCAGCAGTTTGGCAGGGGATCAGGAGACCCAGTACTTC
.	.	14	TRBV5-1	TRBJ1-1	CASRWGLLNTEAFF	TGCGCCAGCCGATGGGGCTTACTGAACACTGAAGCTTTCTTT
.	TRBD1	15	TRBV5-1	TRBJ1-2	CASSTTGGNNYGYTF	TGCGCCAGCAGCACCACAGGGGGTAATAACTATGGCTACACCTTC
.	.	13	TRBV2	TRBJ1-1	CASRVQWNTEAFF	TGTGCCAGCCGGGTACAATGGAACACTGAAGCTTTCTTT
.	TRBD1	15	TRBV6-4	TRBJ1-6	CASSDTGVGNSPLHF	TGTGCCAGCAGTGACACAGGGGTGGGTAATTCACCCCTCCACTTT
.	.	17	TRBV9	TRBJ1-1	CASSVGIRMGGNTEAFF	TGTGCCAGCAGCGTAGGGATCCGGATGGGGGGGAACACTGAAGCTTTCTTT
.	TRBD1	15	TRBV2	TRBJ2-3	CASSILGGGTDTQYF	TGTGCCAGCAGTATATTAGGGGGCGGCACAGATACGCAGTATTTT
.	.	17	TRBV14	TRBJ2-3	CASSQDTRAAATDTQYF	TGTGCCAGCAGCCAAGATACAAGGGCAGCGGCCACAGATACGCAGTATTTT
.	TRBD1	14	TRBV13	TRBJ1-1	CASSFGQGDTEAFF	TGTGCCAGCAGCTTCGGACAGGGGGACACTGAAGCTTTCTTT
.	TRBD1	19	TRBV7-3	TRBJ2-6	CASSPKSGTGSSGANVLTF	TGTGCCAGCAGCCCGAAATCCGGGACAGGGAGCTCTGGGGCCAACGTCCTGACTTTC
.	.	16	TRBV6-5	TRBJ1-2	CASSYSSQTANYGYTF	TGTGCCAGCAGTTACTCGTCCCAGACTGCTAACTATGGCTACACCTTC
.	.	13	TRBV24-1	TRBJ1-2	CATSEAGRDGYTF	TGTGCCACCAGTGAGGCAGGCAGGGATGGCTACACCTTC
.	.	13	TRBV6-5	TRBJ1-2	CASSYTADYGYTF	TGTGCCAGCAGTTATACAGCCGACTATGGCTACACCTTC
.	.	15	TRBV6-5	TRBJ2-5	CASSFTGDPQETQYF	TGTGCCAGCAGTTTTACCGGAGACCCACAAGAGACCCAGTACTTC
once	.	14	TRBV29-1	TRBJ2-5	CSVRPGAGEETQYF	TGCAGCGTGCGTCCTGGGGCAGGGGAAGAGACCCAGTACTTC
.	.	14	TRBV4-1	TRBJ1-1	CASSQDRGYTEAFF	TGCGCCAGCAGCCAAGATCGAGGGTACACTGAAGCTTTCTTT